Below, 16 T cell receptor beta chains from the same sample are listed, as sequenced in a study of OX40 agonist ivuxolimab in advanced cancers. Measured with immunoSEQ multiplex PCR; TCRdb has only the in-frame clones, and not every one. The repertoire consists of about 37,000 clones, with roughly nine tenths occurring once and the leading ten covering about 20%. Specimen: CD4+ or CD8+ T cells sorted from blood, collected in a trial of the OX40 agonist ivuxolimab. The receptors derive from an adult with an advanced solid tumor such as melanoma, head and neck, liver or kidney cancer.

This chain joins TRBV6-4 and TRBJ2-2; D is possibly TRBD1 or TRBD2 (5 bases each). V lost 6 bases and J lost 4, with 18 bases in between. The CDR3 length is 16 residues. The germline V gene encodes CDR1 MRHNA and CDR2 SNTAGT. CDR3: CASREEGRGGTGELFF. DNA for the CDR3: TGTGCCAGCAGAGAAGAGGGACGCGGAGGCACCGGGGAGCTGTTTTTT.

The chain recombines TRBV5-1 with TRBJ2-2, with unresolved D. The germline CDR1 and CDR2 sequences are SGHRS and YFSETQ. The germline V and J ends were trimmed by 8 bases and 2 bases, with 7 bases remaining between them. The CDR3 has 12 amino acids. DNA for the CDR3: TGCGCCAGTCGGCTTAACACCGGGGAGCTGTTTTTT. Translated, it gives CASRLNTGELFF.

This CDR3 is CAWSHGLDEQYF. The CDR3 nucleotides are TGTGCCTGGAGTCACGGTCTGGACGAGCAGTACTTC. The chain joins TRBV30 to TRBJ2-7; the D is unclear. The germline CDR1 and CDR2 sequences are GTSNPN and SVGIG (reference sequence). The CDR3 loop spans 12 amino acids. The V end was cut by 2 bases, the J end by 5 bases, with 10 bases between.

The chain has TRBV11-1 and TRBJ2-2, with D maybe TRBD2 (6 bases). V lost 6 bases to trimming and J lost 8 bases, with 10 bases between them. The CDR3 has 12 amino acids. Germline CDR1 reads SGHAT; CDR2 reads FQDESV (reference sequence). The CDR3 loop is CASSWSGGELFF. CDR3 coding DNA: TGTGCCAGCAGTTGGAGCGGGGGGGAGCTGTTTTTT.

The rearrangement joins TRBV30 to TRBJ1-2, with D hard to call. Germline CDR1 is GTSNPN and CDR2 is SVGIG (reference sequence). V gave up 1 base and J gave up 9 bases, with 15 bases separating them. The CDR3 runs 13 residues. The CDR3 DNA follows: TGTGCCTGGAGTGGAGTCAGTCGGTCTAGCTACACCTTC. Its protein product is CAWSGVSRSSYTF.

This clone occurred once. The gene calls are TRBV13 and TRBJ1-1; the D gene is possibly TRBD1 (6 bases). The CDR3 runs to 14 residues. Germline loops: CDR1 PRHDT, CDR2 FYEKMQ (reference sequence). Trimming took off 5 bases at V and 1 base at J, with 11 bases between the two ends. As DNA, the CDR3 is TGTGCCAGCAGCGCCGGGACACCGAACACTGAAGCTTTCTTT. This encodes CASSAGTPNTEAFF. The entire variable domain, with the rest obtained from reference TRBV13 and TRBJ1-1, is as follows: AAGVIQSPRHLIKEKRETATLKCYPIPRHDTVYWYQQGPGQDPQFLISFYEKMQSDKGSIPDRFSAQQFSDYHSELNMSSLELGDSALYFCASSAGTPNTEAFFGQGTRLTVV.

The rearrangement joins TRBV30 to TRBJ1-4; no reliable D call. CDR1 is GTSNPN and CDR2 is SVGIG in the germline V gene (reference sequence). The CDR3 runs to 15 residues. Trimming cost V 4 bases and J 4 bases, with 16 bases left between them. The CDR3, as DNA: TGTGCCTGGACCAGTACGGCGCAGGTTAATGAAAAACTGTTTTTT. Protein product: CAWTSTAQVNEKLFF.

The V call is TRBV5-1, the J call TRBJ2-1; D unresolved. CDR1 and CDR2 from the germline V gene are SGHRS and YFSETQ. This CDR3 contains 13 residues. Trimming took 0 bases from V and 5 from J, leaving 6 bases between them. The CDR3 region is CASSLVGDNEQFF. For the CDR3, the DNA is TGCGCCAGCAGCTTGGTAGGAGACAATGAGCAGTTCTTC.

The rearrangement uses TRBV9 and TRBJ2-1, with D perhaps TRBD1 or TRBD2 (6 bases each). The V end lost 0 bases, the J end lost 3 bases, and 19 bases lay between the germline ends. The CDR3 has 18 residues. Germline V gene lookup returns CDR1 SGDLS and CDR2 YYNGEE. In nucleotides, the CDR3 is TGTGCCAGCAGCGTAGAAGGAGGAGGGGACAACCTCTACAATGAGCAGTTCTTC. It yields the protein CASSVEGGGDNLYNEQFF.

The chain is built from TRBV5-1 and TRBJ1-5, with D maybe TRBD1 (6 bases). V was cut by 1 base and J by 4 bases, with 12 bases left in between. This CDR3 contains 15 residues. Germline V lookup: CDR1 SGHRS, CDR2 YFSETQ. The chain's CDR3 is CASSLLGQPNQPQHF. CDR3 bases: TGCGCCAGCAGCTTGTTAGGACAGCCAAATCAGCCCCAGCATTTT.

The V gene is TRBV2, the J gene TRBJ1-5, with a tentative D call TRBD1 (5 bases). Germline assignment: CDR1 SNHLY and CDR2 FYNNEI. Trimming pared 5 bases from V and 1 base from J, leaving 12 bases between. The CDR3 has 15 residues. The CDR3: CASSPWDGSNQPQHF. CDR3 coding DNA: TGTGCCAGCAGTCCATGGGACGGGAGCAATCAGCCCCAGCATTTT.

The table lists this clone with a count of one. The chain uses TRBV15 and TRBJ2-7; D is ambiguous. The CDR3 runs to 17 residues. The V and J ends lost 3 bases and 2 bases respectively, with 20 bases between them. Germline-derived CDR1 and CDR2 are LNHNV and YYDKDF (reference sequence). The CDR3 protein is CATSRGTLNSFAYEQYF. The CDR3 nucleotides read TGTGCCACCAGCAGGGGCACCCTAAACTCTTTCGCCTACGAGCAGTACTTC.

The V call is TRBV27, the J call TRBJ2-3; 8 bases agree with TRBD2. The ends lost 7 bases at V and 3 bases at J; junction bases unmatched: 9. In germline, CDR1 is MNHEY, CDR2 SMNVEV (reference sequence). The CDR3 spans 15 residues. CDR3 loop: CASTLLRGGTDTQYF. CDR3 nucleotides: TGTGCCAGCACTCTACTCCGGGGGGGGACAGATACGCAGTATTTT.

Remarks on this clone: A single base is all that separates this from a far larger clone, so a read error is likely. V is TRBV1 and J is TRBJ1-1. TRBV1 is described as a pseudogene. The CDR3 contains 16 residues. The CDR3 is CTSSQDAGRLNSGAFF. The DNA of the CDR3 is TGCACCAGCAGCCAAGATGCGGGCAGGCTCAACTCGGGAGCTTTCTTT.

V usage is TRBV5-6 and J usage is TRBJ1-2; a possible D gene is TRBD1 (6 bases). The CDR3 has 15 residues. The germline gives CDR1 SGHDT, CDR2 YYEEEE. Trimming took 2 bases from V and 7 from J, leaving 18 bases between them. The CDR3 region is CASSFPGVRPGGYTF. CDR3 in DNA: TGTGCCAGCAGCTTTCCAGGGGTAAGGCCAGGTGGCTACACCTTC.

The rearrangement joins TRBV19 to TRBJ2-7; 7 nucleotides line up with TRBD1. V shed 9 bases, J shed 2 bases, and the junction held 10 bases outside the gene matches. This CDR3 region has 14 residues. Germline assignment: CDR1 LNHDA and CDR2 SQIVND (reference sequence). The CDR3 nucleotides read TGTGCCAGCGCCCCGGGACAGTCTACCTACGAGCAGTACTTC. Its protein product is CASAPGQSTYEQYF.